Below, 27 T cell receptor beta chains from the same sample are listed, as sequenced in a study of T cell responses to AZD1222 COVID-19 vaccine. Measured with immunoSEQ multiplex PCR; TCRdb has only the in-frame clones, and not every one. Of tens of thousands of clones in the sample, 70% to 90% were seen once. Sequenced here: peripheral blood, sampled 28 days after the second AZD1222 dose. The receptors here all came from an adult who received the AZD1222 COVID-19 vaccine.

The genes are TRBV6-5 and TRBJ2-7; possible D gene TRBD1, 6 bases. This CDR3 is built from 13 residues. The V gene's germline CDR1 is MNHEY and CDR2 SVGAGI. V dropped 5 bases and J dropped 1 base, with 9 bases sitting between them. In DNA form, the CDR3 reads TGTGCCAGCAGTATAACAGGGTCCTACGAGCAGTACTTC. Its translation is CASSITGSYEQYF.

Only a few counts were recorded for this clone. The rearrangement uses TRBV3-1 (or the pseudogene TRBV3-2) and TRBJ2-5; TRBD2 aligns across 12 bases. Germline V gene sequence: CDR1 LGHDT, CDR2 YNNKEL (reference sequence). The CDR3 is 18 residues long. Trimming at V came to 0 bases and at J to 2 bases, leaving 7 bases not matched to a gene. CDR3 loop: CASSQDRLAGALQETQYF. CDR3 sequence (DNA): TGTGCCAGCAGCCAAGATAGACTAGCGGGGGCGCTTCAAGAGACCCAGTACTTC.

The chain combines TRBV7-8 with TRBJ2-7, with 9 bases fitting TRBD1. The V gene's germline CDR1 is SGHVS and CDR2 FQNEAQ. J was trimmed by 0 bases and V by 1 base; bases with no gene match: 1. CDR3 size: 15 residues. The CDR3 loop reads CASSLGTGVSYEQYF. The CDR3 coding sequence is TGTGCCAGCAGCTTAGGGACAGGGGTCTCCTACGAGCAGTACTTC.

This clone is categorized as medium-sized (0.01 to 0.1%). The J gene is TRBJ2-5, the V gene TRBV5-4, with TRBD2 matching 15 bases. The CDR3 sequence is 17 residues long. V lost 3 bases to trimming and J lost 5 bases; unmatched junction nucleotides: 8. Germline V gives CDR1 SGHNT, CDR2 YYREEE (reference sequence). This CDR3 reads CASSWTSGGADGETQYF. For the CDR3, the DNA is TGTGCCAGCAGCTGGACTAGCGGGGGGGCGGATGGTGAGACCCAGTACTTC. Supplemented by reference TRBV5-4 and TRBJ2-5, the full variable domain reads ETGVTQSPTHLIKTRGQQVTLRCSSQSGHNTVSWYQQALGQGPQFIFQYYREEENGRGNFPPRFSGLQFPNYSSELNVNALELDDSALYLCASSWTSGGADGETQYFGPGTRLLVL.

The chain employs TRBV14 and TRBJ1-2; TRBD1 matches at 12 bases. This CDR3 region has 18 residues. Unmatched junction bases numbered 17, after V lost 4 bases and J lost 8 bases. Germline values: CDR1 SGHDN, CDR2 FVKESK. The DNA for the CDR3 is TGTGCCAGCAGCCTACGAACCGGGACAGGGGGCATTCTTCGCGGCTACACCTTC. It is translated as CASSLRTGTGGILRGYTF. The complete variable domain, with remaining parts taken from reference TRBV14 and TRBJ1-2, reads EAGVTQFPSHSVIEKGQTVTLRCDPISGHDNLYWYRRVMGKEIKFLLHFVKESKQDESGMPNNRFLAERTGGTYSTLKVQPAELEDSGVYFCASSLRTGTGGILRGYTFGSGTRLTVV.

The V and J genes are TRBV27 and TRBJ1-2, with a weak D call TRBD1 (5 bases). This CDR3 spans 15 amino acids. Germline assignment: CDR1 MNHEY and CDR2 SMNVEV (reference sequence). V lost 6 bases and J lost 4, with 18 bases in between. The CDR3 coding sequence is TGTGCCAGCAGCCCCCAAAAGGGGCGGACCTATGGCTACACCTTC. Translating gives CASSPQKGRTYGYTF.

This chain joins TRBV20-1 and TRBJ1-1; 8 nucleotides line up with TRBD1. Germline lookup yields CDR1 DFQATT and CDR2 SNEGSKA (reference sequence). The CDR3 covers 11 residues. J was trimmed by 11 bases and V by 1 base; bases with no gene match: 3. In DNA form, the CDR3 reads TGCAGTGCTAGAGGTCAGGGGGCGGCTTTCTTT. Translating gives CSARGQGAAFF.

This clone has a single count. This rearrangement joins TRBV25-1 to TRBJ2-5, with D possibly being TRBD1 or TRBD2 (5 bases each). V lost 6 bases to trimming and J lost 0 bases, with 5 bases between them. CDR1 MGHDK and CDR2 SYGVNS come from the germline V gene. CDR3 size: 12 residues. The CDR3 coding sequence is TGTGCCAGCAGGGGGGACCAAGAGACCCAGTACTTC. Translating it yields CASRGDQETQYF. Based on the CDR3 plus reference TRBV25-1 and TRBJ2-5, the full variable domain is EADIYQTPRYLVIGTGKKITLECSQTMGHDKMYWYQQDPGMELHLIHYSYGVNSTEKGDLSSESTVSRIRTEHFPLTLESARPSHTSQYLCASRGDQETQYFGPGTRLLVL.

The chain recombines TRBV6-5 with TRBJ2-7, with 8 nucleotides matching TRBD1. V was clipped by 10 bases and J by 2 bases; unmatched bases: 4. The CDR3 consists of 12 residues. Germline lookup yields CDR1 MNHEY and CDR2 SVGAGI. The CDR3 protein is CATGTGTYEQYF. The CDR3 coding sequence is TGTGCCACCGGGACAGGCACCTACGAGCAGTACTTC.

The rearrangement links TRBV28 to TRBJ2-1, with 9 bases identical to TRBD2. This CDR3 region has 15 residues. In germline, CDR1 is MDHEN, CDR2 SYDVKM. V dropped 2 bases and J dropped 4; count of bases not matched to a gene: 3. The CDR3 loop is CASSLPGLAYNEQFF. DNA for the CDR3: TGTGCCAGCAGTTTACCGGGACTAGCATACAATGAGCAGTTCTTC. Supplemented by reference TRBV28 and TRBJ2-1, the full variable domain reads DVKVTQSSRYLVKRTGEKVFLECVQDMDHENMFWYRQDPGLGLRLIYFSYDVKMKEKGDIPEGYSVSREKKERFSLILESASTNQTSMYLCASSLPGLAYNEQFFGPGTRLTVL.

The chain joins TRBV5-1 to TRBJ1-4; D is unresolved. Germline CDR1 reads SGHRS; CDR2 reads YFSETQ. Trimming took off 2 bases at V and 8 bases at J, with 10 bases between the two ends. This CDR3 has 13 residues. The CDR3 coding sequence is TGCGCCAGCAGCTTCACAGTGGGGGAAAAACTGTTTTTT. Translating it yields CASSFTVGEKLFF.

The rearrangement uses TRBV19 and TRBJ2-7; 10 nucleotides line up with TRBD1. The CDR3 has 13 residues. CDR1 LNHDA and CDR2 SQIVND come from the germline V gene (reference sequence). Losses at the gene ends were 7 bases for V and 2 bases for J; bases not matched to a gene: 2. The CDR3, as DNA: TGTGCCAGTAAGGGGACAGGGGCCTACGAGCAGTACTTC. Protein: CASKGTGAYEQYF.

CDR3: CASSSGLAGGSITQYF. CDR3 nucleotides: TGTGCCAGCAGTTCCGGGCTAGCGGGGGGGTCCATTACCCAGTACTTC. The V and J genes are TRBV27 and TRBJ2-5; 12 bases fit TRBD2. J lost 8 bases, V lost 4 bases, and 11 bases had no gene match. Germline assignment: CDR1 MNHEY and CDR2 SMNVEV (reference sequence). The CDR3 length is 16 residues.

This chain links TRBV11-2 with TRBJ2-1, with TRBD1 as a possible D gene (6 bases). Germline assignment: CDR1 SGHAT and CDR2 FQNNGV. The CDR3 runs 19 residues. V lost 5 bases, J lost 4 bases, and 27 bases lay in between. The CDR3 reads CASSPTATGQIFGYNEQFF. In nucleotides, the CDR3 is TGTGCCAGCAGCCCTACCGCGACAGGTCAAATTTTTGGGTACAATGAGCAGTTCTTC.

The rearrangement links TRBV28 to TRBJ1-6; the D is unclear. This CDR3 spans 16 amino acids. The ends were cut back, 4 bases at V and 7 bases at J, with 17 bases in the middle. The germline gives CDR1 MDHEN, CDR2 SYDVKM. CDR3: CASSYDLGLENSPLHF. The CDR3, as DNA: TGTGCCAGCAGTTACGACTTGGGGTTAGAGAATTCACCCCTCCACTTT.

The chain is built from TRBV5-5 and TRBJ2-2; D may match TRBD1 or TRBD2 (5 bases each). With 6 bases removed from V and 4 bases from J, the gap between germline ends came to 19 bases. The CDR3 length is 16 residues. Germline V CDR1 and CDR2: SGHKS, YYEKEE (reference sequence). The CDR3 region has the DNA TGTGCCAGCACCTCCGCCGGGACCTCCGGCACCGGGGAGCTGTTTTTT. It codes for CASTSAGTSGTGELFF.

This clone was observed a single time. V gene TRBV7-2 combines with J gene TRBJ2-1; D is undetermined. CDR3 length: 14 residues. CDR1 is SGHTA and CDR2 is FQGNSA in the germline V gene. V was cut by 5 bases and J by 7 bases, with 15 bases left in between. This chain's CDR3 is CASSPPGLRNEQFF. CDR3 bases: TGTGCCAGCAGCCCACCCGGTCTACGGAATGAGCAGTTCTTC.

The chain couples TRBV5-6 to TRBJ1-2; D remains unclear. Trimming cost V 0 bases and J 4 bases, with 13 bases left between them. The CDR3 contains 15 residues. Germline V gene sequence: CDR1 SGHDT, CDR2 YYEEEE. The CDR3 reads CASSLGIGQTYGYTF. The CDR3 region has the DNA TGTGCCAGCAGCTTGGGTATAGGGCAAACCTATGGCTACACCTTC.

This chain connects TRBV19 to TRBJ1-5; 8 nucleotides line up with TRBD1. CDR1 is LNHDA and CDR2 is SQIVND in the germline V gene (reference sequence). J gave up 9 bases and V 4 bases, and 17 bases lay outside the gene matches. The CDR3 covers 17 residues. The CDR3 sequence is CASSTLGQGQGRRPQHF. DNA of the CDR3: TGTGCCAGTAGTACACTGGGCCAAGGACAGGGCCGGAGGCCCCAGCATTTT.

V usage is TRBV2 and J usage is TRBJ2-1, with 12 positions matching TRBD2. This CDR3 has 16 residues. V lost 6 bases to trimming and J lost 5 bases; unmatched junction nucleotides: 8. In germline, CDR1 is SNHLY, CDR2 FYNNEI. The CDR3 sequence is CASSGGTSGSHNEQFF. CDR3 bases: TGTGCCAGCAGCGGAGGGACTAGCGGGTCCCACAATGAGCAGTTCTTC.

The J gene is TRBJ2-7, the V gene TRBV7-9; D ambiguous. Per the germline V gene, CDR1 is SEHNR and CDR2 is FQNEAQ (reference sequence). Trimming removed 5 bases at V and 3 bases at J, with 14 bases between. CDR3 length equals 14 residues. The CDR3 DNA is TGTGCCAGCAGCCCCCGAGCCCAAAACTACGAGCAGTACTTC. It translates to CASSPRAQNYEQYF.

This clone was seen a single time. The rearrangement joins TRBV5-1 to TRBJ2-3; the D gene is possibly TRBD1 (6 bases). V was clipped by 4 bases and J by 0 bases, with 30 bases between them. There are 21 residues in the CDR3. Per germline, CDR1 SGHRS and CDR2 YFSETQ. CDR3 coding DNA: TGCGCCAGCAGCCGGTGGTTACAGGGTTGGTACCCGCCCGTAAGCACAGATACGCAGTATTTT. This gives the protein CASSRWLQGWYPPVSTDTQYF. The whole variable domain, remainder taken from reference TRBV5-1 and TRBJ2-3, is KAGVTQTPRYLIKTRGQQVTLSCSPISGHRSVSWYQQTPGQGLQFLFEYFSETQRNKGNFPGRFSGRQFSNSRSEMNVSTLELGDSALYLCASSRWLQGWYPPVSTDTQYFGPGTRLTVL.

The chain carries TRBV11-2 and TRBJ2-7, with 8 nucleotides matching TRBD1. The J segment lost 2 bases and the V segment lost 1 base, leaving 10 bases of the junction unmatched. The CDR3 runs 17 residues. CDR1 is SGHAT, CDR2 FQNNGV, per germline. Here the CDR3 DNA reads TGTGCCAGCAGCTTAGTATTACCGGGACAGGCGACCTACGAGCAGTACTTC. Encoded protein: CASSLVLPGQATYEQYF. The complete variable domain, with remaining parts taken from reference TRBV11-2 and TRBJ2-7, reads EAGVAQSPRYKIIEKRQSVAFWCNPISGHATLYWYQQILGQGPKLLIQFQNNGVVDDSQLPKDRFSAERLKGVDSTLKIQPAKLEDSAVYLCASSLVLPGQATYEQYFGPGTRLTVT.

The V and J genes are TRBV10-1 and TRBJ2-5; D is ambiguous. The CDR3 length is 13 residues. CDR1 and CDR2 (germline): WNHNN, SYGVQD (reference sequence). The ends were cut back, 3 bases at V and 1 base at J, with 6 bases in the middle. The CDR3 DNA sequence: TGCGCCAGCAGTGATTGGGGCCAAGAGACCCAGTACTTC. Protein product: CASSDWGQETQYF.

V is TRBV4-2 and J is TRBJ1-3; D remains ambiguous. CDR1 LGHNA and CDR2 YNFKEQ come from the germline V gene. The CDR3 spans 16 residues. The V gene lost 0 bases and the J gene lost 0 bases, with 9 bases spanning the gap. The CDR3 here is CASSQDSSDSGNTIYF. The CDR3 region has the DNA TGTGCCAGCAGCCAAGATTCCTCAGACTCTGGAAACACCATATATTTT.

CDR3 bases: TGTGCCAGCAGTGTTCCTGGCACAGATACGCAGTATTTT. Translated: CASSVPGTDTQYF. The rearrangement uses TRBV2 and TRBJ2-3; no firm D call. Per germline, CDR1 SNHLY and CDR2 FYNNEI. V lost 4 bases, J lost 1 base, and 6 bases lay in between. CDR3 size: 13 residues.

The V and J genes are TRBV27 and TRBJ1-1, with D hard to call. The germline gives CDR1 MNHEY, CDR2 SMNVEV (reference sequence). CDR3 length: 13 residues. V shed 5 bases and J shed 1 base, with 8 bases lying between them. The DNA for the CDR3 is TGTGCCAGCAGTGGACGGCGGAACACTGAAGCTTTCTTT. It translates to CASSGRRNTEAFF.